In its sample, the clone carrying this T cell receptor beta chain was seen a few times. Its antigen is currently unknown. The authors ran a second PCR of about 6 to 11 cycles using a sample-barcoded 5' primer and a J-beta primer mix. Each cDNA molecule, via a template-switch adaptor with 12 random nucleotides, was tagged. TCRdb processed the 5' RACE reads anew with MiXCR; each CDR3 protein has one entry. The profile shows fewer than 900,000 distinct CDR3 sequences, roughly 34% of them singletons. This CDR3 spans 14 amino acids. Looked up from germline, CDR1 is SGHDT and CDR2 is YYEEEE. V lost 5 bases, J lost 2 bases, and 12 bases lay in between. This sample was taken from a study of blood T cells in healthy people across ages. Study outcomes and limitations: Unsorted PBMCs ruled out conclusive naive versus antigen-experienced comparison.

The chain carries TRBV5-6 and TRBJ2-3; D is perhaps TRBD1 (5 bases). The sample taken for sequencing was blood. This receptor was obtained from a man between 18 and 29 years old in good health. The CDR3 DNA is TGTGCCAGCAGACCCCAGGGTACCACAGATACGCAGTATTTT. It encodes CASRPQGTTDTQYF.